These 21 T cell receptor beta chains came from one sample sequenced in a study of T cell clones after liver transplantation. Here immunoSEQ multiplex PCR was the method, and the copy in TCRdb shows in-frame clones only, minus some. The sample carries tens of thousands of clones, under 95% recorded once. Material: CD8+ T cells from blood, obtained approximately 26 months after liver transplant. The receptors were gathered from a human patient who received a liver transplant. Some of these T cells may belong to the graft donor.

The gene calls are TRBV10-3 and TRBJ1-1; D gene unclear. V lost 0 bases, J lost 0 bases, and 5 bases lay in between. This CDR3 has 14 amino acids. Germline CDR1 reads ENHRY; CDR2 reads SYGVKD. CDR3 loop: CAISESGVNTEAFF. The DNA for the CDR3 is TGTGCCATCAGTGAGTCCGGGGTGAACACTGAAGCTTTCTTT.

This clone has just one count. V and J are TRBV11-2 and TRBJ2-2; no definite D call. The germline V and J ends were trimmed by 1 base and 4 bases, with 7 bases remaining between them. CDR1 SGHAT and CDR2 FQNNGV come from the germline V gene. The CDR3 is made up of 14 amino acids. The CDR3 bases are TGTGCCAGCAGCTTAGTGCCAGCCACCGGGGAGCTGTTTTTT. It translates to CASSLVPATGELFF.

This chain joins TRBV4-1 and TRBJ2-3, with D hard to call. Deletions cut 1 base from V and 0 bases from J, with 8 bases between. The length of the CDR3 is 15 residues. Germline V gene lookup returns CDR1 MGHRA and CDR2 YSYEKL. CDR3 sequence reads: CASSQGVGSTDTQYF. CDR3 bases: TGCGCCAGCAGCCAAGGGGTGGGAAGCACAGATACGCAGTATTTT.

This chain joins TRBV5-1 and TRBJ1-1; no reliable D call. This CDR3 spans 11 amino acids. Germline V CDR1 and CDR2: SGHRS, YFSETQ. Trimming took off 6 bases at V and 8 bases at J, with 11 bases between the two ends. The CDR3 loop reads CASKLGGEAFF. CDR3 bases: TGCGCCAGCAAATTAGGAGGGGAAGCTTTCTTT.

The rearrangement joins TRBV27 to TRBJ2-7; no clear D. The V end was cut by 5 bases, the J end by 3 bases, with 11 bases between. The CDR3 has 13 residues. Germline V CDR1 and CDR2: MNHEY, SMNVEV (reference sequence). The CDR3, as DNA: TGTGCCAGCAGTCCGATACCGGGCTACGAGCAGTACTTC. Residues: CASSPIPGYEQYF.

J is TRBJ2-7 and V is TRBV4-2; 11 positions match TRBD1. The CDR3 loop spans 15 amino acids. Trimming took 5 bases from V and 0 from J; bases not matched to a gene: 3. CDR1 and CDR2 (germline): LGHNA, YNFKEQ. The CDR3: CASSGGTGGSYEQYF. CDR3 DNA sequence: TGTGCCAGCAGCGGGGGGACAGGGGGCTCCTACGAGCAGTACTTC.

J is TRBJ2-1 and V is TRBV4-1, with D perhaps TRBD1 or TRBD2 (6 bases each). With 4 bases removed from V and 5 bases from J, the gap between germline ends came to 12 bases. Germline V CDR1 and CDR2: MGHRA, YSYEKL. The CDR3 totals 14 residues. CDR3 sequence reads: CASSRMEGDNEQFF. CDR3 DNA: TGCGCCAGCAGCCGTATGGAGGGGGACAATGAGCAGTTCTTC.

This chain uses TRBV4-1 with TRBJ2-5, with D possibly being TRBD2 (6 bases). Trimming stripped 1 base from V and 4 bases from J, with 13 bases between. This CDR3 spans 15 amino acids. Germline-derived CDR1 and CDR2 are MGHRA and YSYEKL. The CDR3 protein is CASSQGPSARETQYF. The CDR3 DNA is TGCGCCAGCAGCCAAGGGCCTAGCGCTAGAGAGACCCAGTACTTC.

The chain recombines TRBV27 with TRBJ2-1; D call uncertain. Deletions cut 3 bases from V and 5 bases from J, with 8 bases between. This CDR3 comprises 13 residues. CDR1 is MNHEY and CDR2 is SMNVEV in the germline V gene (reference sequence). The CDR3 spells CASSLGQNNEQFF. CDR3 in DNA: TGTGCCAGCAGTTTGGGTCAGAACAATGAGCAGTTCTTC.

This chain connects TRBV6-1 to TRBJ1-1, with D possibly TRBD1 on 5 matching bases. The CDR3 has 13 amino acids. Per the germline V gene, CDR1 is MNHNS and CDR2 is SASEGT. V lost 10 bases, J lost 0 bases, and 12 bases lay in between. CDR3 in amino acids: CATFRGVNTEAFF. The CDR3 DNA reads TGTGCCACCTTTAGAGGGGTGAACACTGAAGCTTTCTTT.

V gene TRBV27 combines with J gene TRBJ2-7, with 8 nucleotides matching TRBD1. Germline assignment: CDR1 MNHEY and CDR2 SMNVEV (reference sequence). V was clipped by 0 bases and J by 3 bases; unmatched bases: 4. The CDR3 consists of 15 residues. CDR3 sequence (DNA): TGTGCCAGCAGTTTATCACGGACAGGGCACTACGAGCAGTACTTC. Its protein is CASSLSRTGHYEQYF.

The chain couples TRBV11-2 to TRBJ2-3; the D is unclear. Per the germline V gene, CDR1 is SGHAT and CDR2 is FQNNGV. V lost 3 bases and J lost 4, with 5 bases in between. The CDR3 is 12 residues long. CDR3 sequence (DNA): TGTGCCAGCAGCTTCGTCTCAGATACGCAGTATTTT. Translating it yields CASSFVSDTQYF.

The chain carries TRBV27 and TRBJ2-7; 8 nucleotides align to TRBD2. The V segment lost 9 bases and the J segment 0 bases; nucleotides outside the gene matches: 7. From germline, CDR1 is MNHEY and CDR2 SMNVEV (reference sequence). The CDR3 contains 14 residues. Here the CDR3 DNA reads TGTGCCAGTGCCGGGGGGGGGAGCTCCTACGAGCAGTACTTC. Its protein is CASAGGGSSYEQYF.

The chain joins TRBV19 to TRBJ2-6, with D possibly matching TRBD2 (6 bases). From germline, CDR1 is LNHDA and CDR2 SQIVND (reference sequence). The CDR3 has 18 amino acids. The V end lost 9 bases, the J end lost 1 base, and 22 bases lay between the germline ends. CDR3 bases: TGTGCCAGCTCTAAGGGCGGAGGAGGGACTTCTGGGGCCAACGTCCTGACTTTC. It translates to CASSKGGGGTSGANVLTF.

This chain uses TRBV2 with TRBJ1-5; D remains ambiguous. Germline V gene lookup returns CDR1 SNHLY and CDR2 FYNNEI. The CDR3 runs 14 residues. The germline V and J ends were trimmed by 7 bases and 2 bases, with 12 bases remaining between them. The CDR3 nucleotides are TGTGCCAGCACCTCCGGGCAGGGCAATCAGCCCCAGCATTTT. Residues: CASTSGQGNQPQHF.

The rearrangement links TRBV15 to TRBJ2-7; D tentatively reads TRBD1 or TRBD2 (5 bases each). The CDR3 is 13 residues long. Trimming pared 3 bases from V and 7 bases from J, leaving 13 bases between. Germline loops: CDR1 LNHNV, CDR2 YYDKDF (reference sequence). CDR3 DNA sequence: TGTGCCACCAGCAGGGACCCGGGACCTGAGCAGTACTTC. Its translation is CATSRDPGPEQYF.

The chain couples TRBV2 to TRBJ2-3; 14 bases align to TRBD2. CDR3 length: 17 residues. After removal of 6 bases from V and 5 bases from J, the junction contained 10 bases not matched to a gene. Germline CDR1 and CDR2: SNHLY and FYNNEI. CDR3 nucleotides: TGTGCCAGCAGAGACCCGGGACTAGCGGGAGCTGTAGATACGCAGTATTTT. Translated: CASRDPGLAGAVDTQYF.

The rearrangement links TRBV4-1 to TRBJ2-1, with D maybe TRBD1 (5 bases). This CDR3 is built from 14 residues. CDR1 is MGHRA and CDR2 is YSYEKL in the germline V gene. Trimming took 2 bases from V and 1 from J, leaving 6 bases between them. The CDR3 sequence: CASSQPGSYNEQFF. CDR3 sequence (DNA): TGCGCCAGCAGCCAACCAGGGTCCTACAATGAGCAGTTCTTC.

V usage is TRBV4-1 and J usage is TRBJ1-1; possible D gene TRBD1, 6 bases. CDR3 length: 14 residues. The V end was cut by 1 base, the J end by 4 bases, with 10 bases between. Germline V gives CDR1 MGHRA, CDR2 YSYEKL. The CDR3 nucleotides are TGCGCCAGCAGCCAAGCGTTAGGGGGCACTGAAGCTTTCTTT. Protein sequence: CASSQALGGTEAFF.

This sequence joins TRBV5-1 and TRBJ2-7; D could derive from TRBD1 or TRBD2 (5 bases each). The CDR3 covers 15 residues. Germline V gives CDR1 SGHRS, CDR2 YFSETQ. The V end lost 5 bases, the J end lost 1 base, and 16 bases lay between the germline ends. CDR3 nucleotide sequence: TGCGCCAGCAGTTACGGGACGGGTGGTTCCTACGAGCAGTACTTC. Translation: CASSYGTGGSYEQYF.

The genes are TRBV2 and TRBJ1-4; D is possibly TRBD1 (5 bases). V was cut by 11 bases and J by 17 bases, with 21 bases left in between. The CDR3 is made up of 11 amino acids. Germline CDR1 reads SNHLY; CDR2 reads FYNNEI. CDR3 nucleotides: TGTGCCGGAGCGTCCGGGACGGAGGCCTTTTTT. Its protein product is CAGASGTEAFF.